This is a list of T cell receptor beta chains from one sample in a study of T cell responses to AZD1222 COVID-19 vaccine. The method was immunoSEQ multiplex PCR; TCRdb's version includes in-frame clones alone and lacks a portion of them. The data contain 150,000 to 190,000 clones, 90% to 95% of them singletons. The starting material was peripheral blood, obtained 28 days after the second AZD1222 dose. These receptors came from an adult who received the AZD1222 COVID-19 vaccine. CDR3s include the opening cysteine and the closing phenylalanine or tryptophan. D genes are given only for firm matches.

j_gene: TRBJ2-2
v_gene: TRBV19
d_gene: -
CDR3aa: CASSRYYANTGELFF

j_gene: TRBJ2-3
v_gene: TRBV27
d_gene: TRBD2
CDR3aa: CASSLLTSGRRADTQYF

j_gene: TRBJ1-5
v_gene: TRBV19
d_gene: TRBD1
CDR3aa: CASSISDRANQPQHF

j_gene: TRBJ1-3
v_gene: TRBV18
d_gene: -
CDR3aa: CASSLHTNSGNTIYF

j_gene: TRBJ2-3
v_gene: TRBV24-1
d_gene: TRBD2
CDR3aa: CAAASGSEDTQYF

j_gene: TRBJ2-7
v_gene: TRBV7-2
d_gene: TRBD2
CDR3aa: CASSSRTSGGSPYEQYF

j_gene: TRBJ2-7
v_gene: TRBV7-6
d_gene: -
CDR3aa: CASSLGRRRGLRSYEQYF

j_gene: TRBJ1-2
v_gene: TRBV7-2
d_gene: -
CDR3aa: CASSPQGHPNAGYTF

j_gene: TRBJ2-7
v_gene: TRBV30
d_gene: TRBD2
CDR3aa: CAWSWTRSSYEQYF

j_gene: TRBJ1-2
v_gene: TRBV19
d_gene: -
CDR3aa: CATIASSGQNYGYTF

j_gene: TRBJ1-2
v_gene: TRBV4-2
d_gene: -
CDR3aa: CASSHGSGEGGYGYTF

j_gene: TRBJ2-3
v_gene: TRBV7-2
d_gene: -
CDR3aa: CASSSPGSDTQYF

j_gene: TRBJ2-5
v_gene: TRBV24-1
d_gene: TRBD2
CDR3aa: CATSDPAGDRLKTQYF

j_gene: TRBJ2-3
v_gene: TRBV7-9
d_gene: -
CDR3aa: CASSFYSVTDTQYF

j_gene: TRBJ1-1
v_gene: TRBV7-9
d_gene: -
CDR3aa: CASSLAFPAGWTEAFF

j_gene: TRBJ2-3
v_gene: TRBV10-3
d_gene: TRBD2
CDR3aa: CAIRRGPLAGGANDKDTQYF

j_gene: TRBJ1-2
v_gene: TRBV6-5
d_gene: -
CDR3aa: CASSYDSSYGYTF

j_gene: TRBJ2-2
v_gene: TRBV3-1/TRBV3-2
d_gene: TRBD1
CDR3aa: CASSMGDRGTGELFF

j_gene: TRBJ1-3
v_gene: TRBV6-4
d_gene: -
CDR3aa: CASSDAGQLGSGNTIYF

j_gene: TRBJ2-3
v_gene: TRBV6-6
d_gene: -
CDR3aa: CASSYSTGVTDTQYF

j_gene: TRBJ1-6
v_gene: TRBV5-1
d_gene: -
CDR3aa: CATSQGRESPLHF

j_gene: TRBJ1-6
v_gene: TRBV6-5
d_gene: TRBD1
CDR3aa: CASSYSGQNNSPLHF

j_gene: TRBJ2-2
v_gene: TRBV3-1/TRBV3-2
d_gene: TRBD2
CDR3aa: CASSLLAGANNGELFF

j_gene: TRBJ2-1
v_gene: TRBV4-1
d_gene: TRBD2
CDR3aa: CASSLGLESREQFF

j_gene: TRBJ1-3
v_gene: TRBV18
d_gene: -
CDR3aa: CASSPSRDSSGNTIYF

j_gene: TRBJ2-5
v_gene: TRBV5-1
d_gene: TRBD1
CDR3aa: CASSLGAGTGGKAETQYF

j_gene: TRBJ1-5
v_gene: TRBV19
d_gene: -
CDR3aa: CASSLGGAGNQPQHF

j_gene: TRBJ1-6
v_gene: TRBV28
d_gene: -
CDR3aa: CASSRSPLRDYNSPLHF

j_gene: TRBJ2-2
v_gene: TRBV19
d_gene: -
CDR3aa: CASSWTGFIGELFF

j_gene: TRBJ2-7
v_gene: TRBV15
d_gene: -
CDR3aa: CATSRDWAEQYF

j_gene: TRBJ2-1
v_gene: TRBV30
d_gene: -
CDR3aa: CAWSVSRNEQFF

j_gene: TRBJ2-2
v_gene: TRBV13
d_gene: -
CDR3aa: CASSPPDRRRELFF

j_gene: TRBJ1-1
v_gene: TRBV7-2
d_gene: -
CDR3aa: CASSPLVSTGTEAFF

j_gene: TRBJ2-4
v_gene: TRBV4-1
d_gene: -
CDR3aa: CASSQSPATNIQYF

j_gene: TRBJ2-1
v_gene: TRBV30
d_gene: TRBD1
CDR3aa: CAWSTQTGYSEQFF

j_gene: TRBJ2-7
v_gene: TRBV7-9
d_gene: TRBD1
CDR3aa: CASSPRAGGDSYEQYF

j_gene: TRBJ1-5
v_gene: TRBV19
d_gene: TRBD1
CDR3aa: CASSPGQGMTQPQHF

j_gene: TRBJ2-5
v_gene: TRBV5-4
d_gene: TRBD2
CDR3aa: CASSEGLAGVRETQYF

j_gene: TRBJ1-1
v_gene: TRBV11-2
d_gene: -
CDR3aa: CASSPQWNTEAFF

j_gene: TRBJ2-2
v_gene: TRBV4-1
d_gene: -
CDR3aa: CASSQGSGELFF

j_gene: TRBJ2-7
v_gene: TRBV28
d_gene: TRBD2
CDR3aa: CASSLIAGGNGRREQYF

j_gene: TRBJ2-2
v_gene: TRBV5-1
d_gene: TRBD1
CDR3aa: CASTIQGWTGELFF